Listed below are T cell receptor beta chains from one sample, sequenced in a study of cytomegalovirus exposure and HLA in healthy donors. TCRdb's copy holds only in-frame clones and misses some; the assay was immunoSEQ multiplex PCR. Of over 150,000 clones in the sample, roughly 80% were seen once. Sequenced input: PBMCs. These receptors came from a girl between 10 and 17 years old in good health and CMV-seropositive. Each CDR3 is given with its conserved first and last residue. A D gene is named only where the DNA matches it firmly. The size entry is marked missing in some rows and otherwise reads once, few, many or a size class.

.	TRBV10-2	.	TRBJ1-5	CASSDRVGPQHF	TGCGCCAGCAGTGACAGGGTCGGGCCCCAGCATTTT
.	TRBV18	.	TRBJ1-1	CASSPLGGGNTEAFF	TGTGCCAGCTCACCTCTGGGAGGGGGGAACACTGAAGCTTTCTTT
TRBD2	TRBV28	few	TRBJ2-1	CASSPGTRNNEQFF	TGTGCCAGCAGCCCCGGGACTAGAAACAATGAGCAGTTCTTC
TRBD1	TRBV19	.	TRBJ1-4	CATEGTGGEKLFF	TGTGCCACCGAGGGGACAGGGGGTGAAAAACTGTTTTTT
.	TRBV6-1	.	TRBJ1-1	CASSWGDTEAFF	TGTGCCAGCAGTTGGGGAGACACTGAAGCTTTCTTT
TRBD1	TRBV5-1	.	TRBJ2-2	CASSLPTGGRTGELFF	TGCGCCAGCAGCTTGCCTACAGGGGGGAGGACCGGGGAGCTGTTTTTT
.	TRBV29-1	.	TRBJ2-3	CSVGATSADTQYF	TGCAGCGTGGGGGCTACTAGCGCAGATACGCAGTATTTT
.	TRBV28	.	TRBJ1-1	CASSLCGFCGVNTEAFF	TGTGCCAGCAGTTTATGTGGATTTTGCGGCGTCAACACTGAAGCTTTCTTT
.	TRBV6-5	.	TRBJ1-5	CASGGLGQPQHF	TGTGCCAGCGGAGGGCTAGGTCAGCCCCAGCATTTT
TRBD2	TRBV5-6	.	TRBJ2-5	CASSGSGRAETQYF	TGTGCCAGCAGCGGAAGCGGGAGAGCGGAGACCCAGTACTTC
TRBD1	TRBV2	.	TRBJ2-4	CASTGTGRAGNIQYF	TGTGCCAGCACAGGGACAGGGAGGGCGGGAAACATTCAGTACTTC
TRBD1	TRBV7-8	.	TRBJ2-1	CASSRTGGSYNEQFF	TGTGCCAGCAGTCGTACAGGGGGCTCTTACAATGAGCAGTTCTTC
TRBD2	TRBV5-4	.	TRBJ2-4	CASVDKSGTSIIQYF	TGTGCCAGCGTCGACAAATCAGGGACTAGTATCATTCAGTACTTC
TRBD1	TRBV5-8	.	TRBJ1-4	CASSTGQHLVDEKLFF	TGTGCCAGCAGCACGGGACAGCACTTAGTCGATGAAAAACTGTTTTTT
.	TRBV28	.	TRBJ2-7	CASSFGGSSYEQYF	TGTGCCAGCAGTTTCGGAGGGTCATCCTACGAGCAGTACTTC
TRBD1	TRBV4-3	.	TRBJ1-2	CASSQENRGGYGYTF	TGCGCCAGCAGCCAGGAAAACAGGGGAGGATATGGCTACACCTTC
.	TRBV18	.	TRBJ1-2	CASSPDAGLRYGYTF	TGTGCCAGCTCACCAGACGCAGGGTTACGGTATGGCTACACCTTC
.	TRBV10-3	.	TRBJ2-5	CAISENSGAYPGQETQYF	TGTGCCATCAGTGAAAATTCGGGAGCCTATCCCGGCCAAGAGACCCAGTACTTC
.	TRBV7-9	.	TRBJ2-7	CASSLGWGGTIYEQYF	TGTGCCAGCAGCTTAGGATGGGGCGGTACAATCTACGAGCAGTACTTC
.	TRBV27	once	TRBJ1-1	CASRQQGSLRAFF	TGTGCCAGCCGCCAGCAGGGTTCATTGCGGGCTTTCTTT
TRBD1	TRBV9	.	TRBJ1-2	CASSVMGQGVEGYTF	TGTGCCAGCAGCGTAATGGGACAGGGTGTGGAGGGCTACACCTTC
.	TRBV4-1	once	TRBJ1-1	CASSQGAAVMNTEAFF	TGCGCCAGCAGCCAAGGGGCAGCCGTAATGAACACTGAAGCTTTCTTT
TRBD1	TRBV6-1	.	TRBJ1-1	CASSEGTGLNTEAFF	TGTGCCAGCAGTGAAGGGACAGGATTGAACACTGAAGCTTTCTTT
.	TRBV29-1	.	TRBJ1-1	CSVDDSMNTEAFF	TGCAGCGTGGATGACAGTATGAACACTGAAGCTTTCTTT
TRBD1	TRBV6-1	.	TRBJ1-4	CASSRTGRTNEKLFF	TGTGCCAGCAGTCGGACAGGGAGGACTAATGAAAAACTGTTTTTT
.	TRBV7-8	.	TRBJ1-5	CASSLEQGALYSNQPQHF	TGTGCCAGCAGCTTAGAACAGGGAGCCCTTTATAGCAATCAGCCCCAGCATTTT
.	TRBV5-4	.	TRBJ2-3	CASKGFADTQYF	TGTGCCAGCAAGGGGTTTGCAGATACGCAGTATTTT
TRBD2	TRBV5-4	.	TRBJ2-7	CASSPLAGGPYEQYF	TGTGCCAGCAGTCCACTAGCGGGGGGTCCCTACGAGCAGTACTTC
.	TRBV6-5	.	TRBJ1-2	CASLKNGGYTF	TGTGCCAGCCTAAAAAACGGGGGCTACACCTTC
TRBD2	TRBV6-5	.	TRBJ2-5	CASSGGVGWETQYF	TGTGCCAGCAGCGGGGGGGTAGGGTGGGAGACCCAGTACTTC
TRBD1	TRBV18	.	TRBJ1-2	CASSPPPDRVSNGYTF	TGTGCCAGCTCACCACCGCCGGACAGGGTCTCGAATGGCTACACCTTC
TRBD1	TRBV9	.	TRBJ1-1	CASSNRDRGGTEAFF	TGTGCCAGCAGCAACCGGGACAGGGGAGGCACTGAAGCTTTCTTT
.	TRBV9	few	TRBJ2-2	CASSPTLFTGELFF	TGTGCCAGCAGCCCAACTTTGTTCACCGGGGAGCTGTTTTTT
TRBD1	TRBV6-1	.	TRBJ1-2	CASSERRTGVYGYTF	TGTGCCAGCAGTGAACGCAGGACAGGGGTCTATGGCTACACCTTC
.	TRBV7-2	.	TRBJ1-5	CASSLNRYNQPQHF	TGTGCCAGCAGCCTGAACAGGTACAATCAGCCCCAGCATTTT
.	TRBV19	.	TRBJ1-1	CASSMSGGITEAFF	TGTGCCAGTAGTATGAGCGGGGGCATCACTGAAGCTTTCTTT
.	TRBV5-6	.	TRBJ2-3	CASSYTKYRASTDTQYF	TGTGCCAGCAGCTACACCAAATACAGGGCTAGCACAGATACGCAGTATTTT
TRBD1	TRBV30	.	TRBJ1-1	CAWRDWGTVGTEAFF	TGTGCCTGGAGAGACTGGGGGACAGTCGGGACTGAAGCTTTCTTT
TRBD1	TRBV7-9	.	TRBJ2-2	CASSLPRTGVESGELFF	TGTGCCAGCAGCTTACCCAGGACAGGGGTCGAGTCCGGGGAGCTGTTTTTT
TRBD1	TRBV4-1	.	TRBJ2-1	CASSQVQDRFGGDEQFF	TGCGCCAGCAGCCAAGTTCAGGACAGGTTCGGTGGCGATGAGCAGTTCTTC
.	TRBV6-1	.	TRBJ1-5	CASSEISGSVGNQPQHF	TGTGCCAGCAGTGAAATTTCGGGGTCGGTCGGCAATCAGCCCCAGCATTTT
TRBD1	TRBV4-1	few	TRBJ1-2	CASSQDEQGVGGYTF	TGCGCCAGCAGCCAGGATGAACAGGGGGTGGGAGGCTACACCTTC
.	TRBV19	.	TRBJ1-2	CASSMSGMSGYGYTF	TGTGCCAGTAGTATGTCCGGGATGTCAGGCTATGGCTACACCTTC
.	TRBV27	.	TRBJ1-3	CASSFDSRSGNTIYF	TGTGCCAGCAGTTTCGACAGTCGCTCTGGAAACACCATATATTTT
.	TRBV5-1	.	TRBJ1-3	CASRYPGRNTIYF	TGCGCCAGCAGATACCCGGGGAGAAACACCATATATTTT
TRBD2	TRBV7-6	.	TRBJ2-7	CASSLGTSGSHEQYF	TGTGCCAGCAGCTTAGGGACTAGCGGGAGCCACGAGCAGTACTTC
TRBD2	TRBV9	.	TRBJ2-7	CASSPGGLAGYEQYF	TGTGCCAGCAGCCCTGGGGGACTAGCCGGCTACGAGCAGTACTTC
.	TRBV18	.	TRBJ2-7	CASSRGSYEQYF	TGTGCCAGCTCACGTGGGAGCTACGAGCAGTACTTC
TRBD1	TRBV28	.	TRBJ2-4	CASSLSGGGHIQYF	TGTGCCAGCAGTTTATCAGGGGGCGGGCACATTCAGTACTTC
.	TRBV6-5	few	TRBJ2-7	CASSHRQENYEQYF	TGTGCCAGCAGTCACCGACAGGAAAACTACGAGCAGTACTTC
.	TRBV19	.	TRBJ1-3	CASPRGTGVALAGNTIYF	TGTGCCTCCCCCAGGGGTACTGGGGTTGCGCTCGCGGGAAACACCATATATTTT
.	TRBV28	few	TRBJ2-6	CASSLVGASGANVLTF	TGTGCCAGCAGTTTAGTGGGGGCTTCTGGGGCCAACGTCCTGACTTTC
.	TRBV18	.	TRBJ2-7	CASSPIQTGSSYEQYF	TGTGCCAGCTCACCAATACAAACCGGGTCCTCCTACGAGCAGTACTTC
TRBD1	TRBV7-8	.	TRBJ2-7	CASSTSGTGNSYEQYF	TGTGCCAGCAGCACCTCCGGGACAGGGAACTCCTACGAGCAGTACTTC
TRBD2	TRBV4-1	.	TRBJ2-1	CASSLTPPASGAYNEQFF	TGCGCCAGCAGCCTTACCCCCCCTGCTAGCGGAGCCTACAATGAGCAGTTCTTC